This TCR beta chain was recovered during a study of blood T cell repertoires in COVID-19. Study-wide context: T cells, B-cell-depleted T cells, or PBMCs supplied cDNA or gDNA.

Original handling: Nucleated cell counts were estimated from reference gene primer amplification. The data were produced by immunoSEQ multiplex PCR, yet TCRdb's version contains in-frame clones alone and is incomplete. The V and J calls and clone size come from that table; D and trimming were worked out from the DNA. The table includes under 300,000 clones, roughly 88% detected once. Trimming removed 1 base from V and 8 bases from J, with 11 bases in between. This CDR3 comprises 13 residues. The germline gives CDR1 GTSNPN, CDR2 SVGIG (reference sequence). The TCR originated in a woman aged 40 to 55 who had recovered from COVID-19. Sequenced input: peripheral blood. The V and J genes are TRBV30 and TRBJ1-4, with unresolved D. The CDR3 coding sequence is TGTGCCTGGAGTGCCCCCCCACTAGAAAAACTGTTTTTT. Residues: CAWSAPPLEKLFF.